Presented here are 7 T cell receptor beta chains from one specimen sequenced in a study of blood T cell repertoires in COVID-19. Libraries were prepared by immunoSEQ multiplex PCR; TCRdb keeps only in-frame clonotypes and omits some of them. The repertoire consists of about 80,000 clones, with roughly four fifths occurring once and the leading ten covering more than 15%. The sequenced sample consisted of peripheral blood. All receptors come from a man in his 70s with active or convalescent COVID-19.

CDR3 sequence reads: CASSQLASLPGETQYF. Written as DNA, the CDR3 is TGCGCCAGCAGCCAATTAGCGAGCCTCCCGGGGGAGACCCAGTACTTC. The V gene is TRBV4-1, the J gene TRBJ2-5, with a possible D match to TRBD2 (5 bases). The CDR3 contains 16 residues. V was pared by 2 bases and J by 5 bases, with 18 bases between. Per germline, CDR1 MGHRA and CDR2 YSYEKL.

The CDR3 loop is CASSEANGGGLSYNEQFF. The CDR3 DNA is TGTGCCAGCAGTGAAGCCAACGGGGGGGGACTGTCCTACAATGAGCAGTTCTTC. The chain couples TRBV25-1 to TRBJ2-1, with TRBD2 matching 8 bases. Germline V gene sequence: CDR1 MGHDK, CDR2 SYGVNS. V trimming: 2 bases; J trimming: 1 base; junction bases outside the gene matches: 10. The CDR3 is made up of 18 amino acids.

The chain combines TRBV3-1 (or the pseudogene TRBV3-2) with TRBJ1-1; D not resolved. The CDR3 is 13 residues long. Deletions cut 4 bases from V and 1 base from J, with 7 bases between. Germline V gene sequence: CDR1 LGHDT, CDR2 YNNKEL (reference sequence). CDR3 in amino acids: CASSRMANTEAFF. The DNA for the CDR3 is TGTGCCAGCAGCCGTATGGCGAACACTGAAGCTTTCTTT.

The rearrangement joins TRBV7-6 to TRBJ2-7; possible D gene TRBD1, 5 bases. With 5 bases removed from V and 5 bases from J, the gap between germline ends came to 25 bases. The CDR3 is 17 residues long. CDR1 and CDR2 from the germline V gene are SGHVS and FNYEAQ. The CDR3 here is CASSPRVFRAGDNEQYF. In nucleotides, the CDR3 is TGTGCCAGCAGCCCACGGGTCTTCAGGGCTGGTGACAACGAGCAGTACTTC.

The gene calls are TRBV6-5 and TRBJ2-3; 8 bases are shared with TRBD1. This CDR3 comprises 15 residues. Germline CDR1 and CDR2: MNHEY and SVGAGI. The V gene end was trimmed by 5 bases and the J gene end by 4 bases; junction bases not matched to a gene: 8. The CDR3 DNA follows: TGTGCCAGCAGTCCAGGGGGCGCGGGATCAGATACGCAGTATTTT. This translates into CASSPGGAGSDTQYF.

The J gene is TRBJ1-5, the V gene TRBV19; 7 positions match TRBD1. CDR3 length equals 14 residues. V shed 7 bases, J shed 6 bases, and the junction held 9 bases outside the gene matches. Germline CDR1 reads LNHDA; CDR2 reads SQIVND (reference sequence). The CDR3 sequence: CASTLEGAGQPQHF. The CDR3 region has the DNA TGTGCCAGTACGCTGGAGGGGGCGGGTCAGCCCCAGCATTTT.

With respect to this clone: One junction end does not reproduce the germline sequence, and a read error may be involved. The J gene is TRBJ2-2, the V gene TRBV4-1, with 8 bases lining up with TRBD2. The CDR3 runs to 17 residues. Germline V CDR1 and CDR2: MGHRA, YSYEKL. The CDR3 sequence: CARSQVTGGGHTGELFF. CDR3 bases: TGCGCCCGCAGCCAAGTTACGGGGGGGGGCCACACCGGGGAGCTGTTTTTT.